Listed below are T cell receptor beta chains from one sample, sequenced in a study of CD8+ T cells in alopecia areata. This table comes from immunoSEQ multiplex PCR, and its TCRdb copy is limited to in-frame clones, with some not included. The table has 70,000 or so clones, approximately 30% seen once; the top ten hold more than 13%. The sequenced sample was CD8+ T cells sorted from blood, obtained at week 4, from a patient treated with tofacitinib. The receptor set was obtained from a human donor with alopecia areata. The CDR3 runs from the conserved cysteine through the conserved F or W. The D gene is left open where the match is weak. Expanded clones are given a class, and other clones once, few, many or no size at all.

v_gene: TRBV2; j_gene: TRBJ2-5; abundance: -; d_gene: -; CDR3aa: CASRTGTTVDGTQYF; CDR3nt: TGTGCCAGCAGAACGGGGACAACAGTGGATGGGACCCAGTACTTC
v_gene: TRBV30; j_gene: TRBJ2-5; abundance: few; d_gene: -; CDR3aa: CAWSTGVQETQYF; CDR3nt: TGTGCCTGGAGTACCGGCGTACAAGAGACCCAGTACTTC
v_gene: TRBV5-1; j_gene: TRBJ2-1; abundance: -; d_gene: -; CDR3aa: CASSLGGNEQFF; CDR3nt: TGCGCCAGCAGCTTGGGAGGGAATGAGCAGTTCTTC
v_gene: TRBV2; j_gene: TRBJ2-7; abundance: few; d_gene: -; CDR3aa: CASSVPSGLRDEQYF; CDR3nt: TGTGCCAGCAGTGTCCCCAGCGGTCTTAGGGACGAGCAGTACTTC
v_gene: TRBV7-2; j_gene: TRBJ1-1; abundance: -; d_gene: TRBD1; CDR3aa: CASKSGGRLNTEAFF; CDR3nt: TGTGCCAGCAAATCAGGGGGTCGATTGAACACTGAAGCTTTCTTT
v_gene: TRBV7-8; j_gene: TRBJ2-6; abundance: few; d_gene: -; CDR3aa: CASSFGTSGANVLTF; CDR3nt: TGTGCCAGCAGCTTCGGGACCTCTGGGGCCAACGTCCTGACTTTC
v_gene: TRBV13; j_gene: TRBJ1-1; abundance: -; d_gene: -; CDR3aa: CASSLGGPNTEAFF; CDR3nt: TGTGCCAGCAGCTTAGGTGGTCCGAACACTGAAGCTTTCTTT
v_gene: TRBV29-1; j_gene: TRBJ2-1; abundance: few; d_gene: TRBD2; CDR3aa: CSAQAGGPYSSYNEQFF; CDR3nt: TGCAGCGCGCAAGCGGGAGGGCCCTATAGTTCCTACAATGAGCAGTTCTTC
v_gene: TRBV27; j_gene: TRBJ2-7; abundance: -; d_gene: TRBD2; CDR3aa: CASSLTSVAYEQYF; CDR3nt: TGTGCCAGCAGTTTAACTAGCGTGGCCTACGAGCAGTACTTC
v_gene: TRBV29-1; j_gene: TRBJ2-1; abundance: -; d_gene: -; CDR3aa: CSLRGGAYNEQFF; CDR3nt: TGCAGCCTTCGCGGAGGGGCTTACAATGAGCAGTTCTTC
v_gene: TRBV2; j_gene: TRBJ2-7; abundance: -; d_gene: -; CDR3aa: CASSEYGANYEQYF; CDR3nt: TGTGCCAGCAGTGAATACGGGGCGAACTACGAGCAGTACTTC
v_gene: TRBV7-8; j_gene: TRBJ2-7; abundance: -; d_gene: TRBD2; CDR3aa: CASSLGGGPEEQYF; CDR3nt: TGTGCCAGCAGCTTAGGCGGGGGACCGGAGGAGCAGTACTTC
v_gene: TRBV2; j_gene: TRBJ2-1; abundance: many; d_gene: -; CDR3aa: CASSEGGEYNEQFF; CDR3nt: TGTGCCAGCAGTGAAGGGGGGGAGTACAATGAGCAGTTCTTC
v_gene: TRBV4-1; j_gene: TRBJ2-1; abundance: few; d_gene: TRBD1; CDR3aa: CASSQFSTGGRNEQFF; CDR3nt: TGCGCCAGCAGCCAATTCTCCACAGGGGGTAGGAATGAGCAGTTCTTC
v_gene: TRBV19; j_gene: TRBJ1-1; abundance: -; d_gene: -; CDR3aa: CASSTLKNTEAFF; CDR3nt: TGTGCCAGTAGTACCTTGAAGAACACTGAAGCTTTCTTT
v_gene: TRBV25-1; j_gene: TRBJ2-3; abundance: -; d_gene: TRBD2; CDR3aa: CASSPGTSGRMGQYF; CDR3nt: TGTGCCAGCAGCCCCGGGACTAGCGGGAGGATGGGGCAGTATTTT
v_gene: TRBV13; j_gene: TRBJ2-1; abundance: -; d_gene: TRBD2; CDR3aa: CARRTSGTNEQFF; CDR3nt: TGTGCCAGAAGGACTAGCGGGACTAATGAGCAGTTCTTC
v_gene: TRBV29-1; j_gene: TRBJ1-4; abundance: -; d_gene: -; CDR3aa: CSVGKGEKLFF; CDR3nt: TGCAGCGTTGGCAAAGGTGAAAAACTGTTTTTT
v_gene: TRBV27; j_gene: TRBJ1-1; abundance: -; d_gene: TRBD1; CDR3aa: CASTTRGQGHTEAFF; CDR3nt: TGTGCCAGCACCACAAGGGGACAGGGCCACACTGAAGCTTTCTTT
v_gene: TRBV4-2; j_gene: TRBJ2-5; abundance: -; d_gene: TRBD1; CDR3aa: CASSQIQGADETQYF; CDR3nt: TGTGCCAGCAGCCAAATACAGGGGGCAGATGAGACCCAGTACTTC
v_gene: TRBV28; j_gene: TRBJ1-1; abundance: once; d_gene: -; CDR3aa: CASSLSKNTEAFF; CDR3nt: TGTGCCAGCAGTTTGTCTAAGAACACTGAAGCTTTCTTT
v_gene: TRBV4-1; j_gene: TRBJ2-7; abundance: few; d_gene: -; CDR3aa: CASSQVGGGGEQYF; CDR3nt: TGCGCCAGCAGCCAAGTGGGCGGAGGTGGCGAGCAGTACTTC
v_gene: TRBV29-1; j_gene: TRBJ1-1; abundance: few; d_gene: -; CDR3aa: CSVAGGPEAFF; CDR3nt: TGCAGCGTTGCGGGGGGGCCTGAAGCTTTCTTT
v_gene: TRBV2; j_gene: TRBJ2-5; abundance: -; d_gene: -; CDR3aa: CASSEFLWETQYF; CDR3nt: TGTGCCAGCAGTGAATTTCTCTGGGAGACCCAGTACTTC
v_gene: TRBV9; j_gene: TRBJ2-3; abundance: -; d_gene: -; CDR3aa: CASSVESRMTQYF; CDR3nt: TGTGCCAGCAGCGTAGAGTCTCGAATGACGCAGTATTTT
v_gene: TRBV29-1; j_gene: TRBJ2-7; abundance: once; d_gene: TRBD2; CDR3aa: CSVVFEGGAREQYF; CDR3nt: TGCAGCGTTGTATTCGAGGGAGGGGCAAGGGAGCAGTACTTC
v_gene: TRBV30; j_gene: TRBJ1-1; abundance: -; d_gene: -; CDR3aa: CAWSGLASEAFF; CDR3nt: TGTGCCTGGAGTGGCTTGGCGTCTGAAGCTTTCTTT
v_gene: TRBV27; j_gene: TRBJ2-3; abundance: -; d_gene: -; CDR3aa: CASSHLRDTQYF; CDR3nt: TGTGCCAGCAGTCACCTCAGAGATACGCAGTATTTT
v_gene: TRBV29-1; j_gene: TRBJ2-5; abundance: -; d_gene: TRBD1; CDR3aa: CSEGQGVSIETQYF; CDR3nt: TGCAGCGAAGGACAGGGGGTGTCAATAGAGACCCAGTACTTC
v_gene: TRBV4-1; j_gene: TRBJ1-1; abundance: few; d_gene: -; CDR3aa: CASSQGAVAGTFF; CDR3nt: TGCGCCAGCAGCCAAGGTGCTGTGGCAGGGACTTTCTTT
v_gene: TRBV5-5; j_gene: TRBJ2-1; abundance: few; d_gene: -; CDR3aa: CASSWSATYNEQFF; CDR3nt: TGTGCCAGCAGCTGGTCAGCTACCTACAATGAGCAGTTCTTC
v_gene: TRBV30; j_gene: TRBJ2-7; abundance: -; d_gene: -; CDR3aa: CAWSPGHSYEQYF; CDR3nt: TGTGCCTGGAGCCCCGGACACTCCTACGAGCAGTACTTC
v_gene: TRBV29-1; j_gene: TRBJ1-1; abundance: few; d_gene: -; CDR3aa: CSVGVAAEAFF; CDR3nt: TGCAGCGTTGGAGTAGCAGCCGAAGCTTTCTTT
v_gene: TRBV29-1; j_gene: TRBJ2-2; abundance: -; d_gene: TRBD1; CDR3aa: CSVDDGTGRDGELFF; CDR3nt: TGCAGCGTTGACGACGGGACAGGGCGGGACGGGGAGCTGTTTTTT
v_gene: TRBV7-8; j_gene: TRBJ2-1; abundance: -; d_gene: -; CDR3aa: CASSIRGWNEQFF; CDR3nt: TGTGCCAGCAGCATTAGGGGCTGGAATGAGCAGTTCTTC
v_gene: TRBV29-1; j_gene: TRBJ2-7; abundance: -; d_gene: -; CDR3aa: CSVEEVGDNNHEQYF; CDR3nt: TGCAGCGTTGAAGAGGTAGGGGACAATAACCACGAGCAGTACTTC
v_gene: TRBV27; j_gene: TRBJ2-7; abundance: -; d_gene: -; CDR3aa: CASSTTGTNYEQYF; CDR3nt: TGTGCCAGCAGTACCACCGGGACCAACTACGAGCAGTACTTC
v_gene: TRBV29-1; j_gene: TRBJ2-1; abundance: -; d_gene: -; CDR3aa: CSVEDPADEQFF; CDR3nt: TGCAGCGTTGAAGATCCCGCGGATGAGCAGTTCTTC
v_gene: TRBV29-1; j_gene: TRBJ2-2; abundance: -; d_gene: TRBD2; CDR3aa: CSVEIPTSGHTGELFF; CDR3nt: TGCAGCGTTGAAATTCCTACTAGCGGACACACCGGGGAGCTGTTTTTT
v_gene: TRBV6-1; j_gene: TRBJ1-3; abundance: few; d_gene: -; CDR3aa: CASRGPGASGNTIYF; CDR3nt: TGTGCCAGCAGGGGCCCCGGGGCCTCTGGAAACACCATATATTTT
v_gene: TRBV29-1; j_gene: TRBJ1-2; abundance: few; d_gene: TRBD1; CDR3aa: CSVRQGSHGYTF; CDR3nt: TGCAGCGTCAGACAGGGCAGCCATGGCTACACCTTC
v_gene: TRBV19; j_gene: TRBJ2-7; abundance: once; d_gene: TRBD2; CDR3aa: CASSPGLATYEQYF; CDR3nt: TGTGCCAGTAGTCCGGGACTAGCGACCTACGAGCAGTACTTC
v_gene: TRBV27; j_gene: TRBJ1-1; abundance: -; d_gene: -; CDR3aa: CARKNTEAFF; CDR3nt: TGTGCCAGGAAGAACACTGAAGCTTTCTTT
v_gene: TRBV7-2; j_gene: TRBJ2-1; abundance: few; d_gene: -; CDR3aa: CASSQDGVEQFF; CDR3nt: TGCGCCAGCAGCCAAGATGGGGTTGAGCAGTTCTTC
v_gene: TRBV10-3; j_gene: TRBJ1-2; abundance: few; d_gene: -; CDR3aa: CAISESTFGYTF; CDR3nt: TGTGCCATCAGTGAGTCGACTTTCGGCTACACCTTC
v_gene: TRBV27; j_gene: TRBJ2-1; abundance: once; d_gene: -; CDR3aa: CASSLGGRGNEQFF; CDR3nt: TGTGCCAGCAGTTTAGGGGGGCGAGGTAATGAGCAGTTCTTC
v_gene: TRBV7-3; j_gene: TRBJ1-1; abundance: -; d_gene: -; CDR3aa: CASSLGVGTEAFF; CDR3nt: TGTGCCAGCAGCCTCGGGGTTGGAACTGAAGCTTTCTTT
v_gene: TRBV6-1; j_gene: TRBJ2-3; abundance: few; d_gene: -; CDR3aa: CASSEQGGVPDTQYF; CDR3nt: TGTGCCAGCAGTGAACAAGGGGGAGTCCCAGATACGCAGTATTTT
v_gene: TRBV29-1; j_gene: TRBJ2-3; abundance: few; d_gene: -; CDR3aa: CSAPEPSTDTQYF; CDR3nt: TGCAGCGCCCCGGAGCCCAGCACAGATACGCAGTATTTT
v_gene: TRBV2; j_gene: TRBJ1-5; abundance: -; d_gene: -; CDR3aa: CASSKSSAQHF; CDR3nt: TGTGCCAGCAGTAAGTCATCAGCCCAGCATTTT
v_gene: TRBV29-1; j_gene: TRBJ1-2; abundance: few; d_gene: TRBD1; CDR3aa: CSARDRAINYGYTF; CDR3nt: TGCAGCGCTCGGGACAGGGCTATTAACTATGGCTACACCTTC
v_gene: TRBV29-1; j_gene: TRBJ2-1; abundance: -; d_gene: -; CDR3aa: CSVEGLWAHELF; CDR3nt: TGCAGCGTTGAGGGCCTGTGGGCCCACGAACTCTTC
v_gene: TRBV25-1; j_gene: TRBJ1-3; abundance: -; d_gene: TRBD1; CDR3aa: CASSKGQVAEYSGNTIYF; CDR3nt: TGTGCCAGCAGTAAGGGACAGGTTGCGGAGTACTCTGGAAACACCATATATTTT
v_gene: TRBV28; j_gene: TRBJ1-5; abundance: -; d_gene: -; CDR3aa: CASSLRYSNQPQHF; CDR3nt: TGTGCCAGCAGTTTGAGGTATAGCAATCAGCCCCAGCATTTT
v_gene: TRBV7-9; j_gene: TRBJ2-5; abundance: -; d_gene: TRBD2; CDR3aa: CASSPRRGGTETQYF; CDR3nt: TGTGCCAGCAGTCCCAGGCGCGGGGGGACAGAGACCCAGTACTTC
v_gene: TRBV29-1; j_gene: TRBJ1-2; abundance: -; d_gene: -; CDR3aa: CSVDGNLSYGYTF; CDR3nt: TGCAGCGTTGATGGGAATTTGAGCTATGGCTACACCTTC
v_gene: TRBV28; j_gene: TRBJ1-2; abundance: -; d_gene: TRBD1; CDR3aa: CASSPLPGGYGYTF; CDR3nt: TGTGCCAGCAGTCCCCTGCCAGGGGGCTATGGCTACACCTTC
v_gene: TRBV6-5; j_gene: TRBJ2-3; abundance: -; d_gene: -; CDR3aa: CASSYSAVRSTDTQYF; CDR3nt: TGTGCCAGCAGTTACTCTGCAGTTCGTAGCACAGATACGCAGTATTTT
v_gene: TRBV5-1; j_gene: TRBJ2-2; abundance: few; d_gene: -; CDR3aa: CASSLLAGELFF; CDR3nt: TGCGCCAGCAGCTTACTAGCAGGGGAGCTGTTTTTT
v_gene: TRBV9; j_gene: TRBJ2-3; abundance: -; d_gene: -; CDR3aa: CASSVEWTDTQYF; CDR3nt: TGTGCCAGCAGCGTAGAGTGGACAGATACGCAGTATTTT